The entry that follows covers one T cell receptor (beta chain) sequence. Its antigen is still unknown. With no exceptions, donors were healthy Caucasians. The data were taken from a study of identical twins. Study-wide results and caveats: Weaker excess sharing between twins was seen in beta out-of-frame sequences. Fewer insertions characterized abundant cord blood beta clonotypes, whereas memory repertoires showed none.

Addition of a universal primer site occurred through template switching, and cDNA carried unique molecular identifiers. TCRdb analysed the 5' RACE reads with MiXCR anew, one entry per CDR3 protein. The table shows 350,000 to 450,000 distinct CDR3 sequences, with less than 20% occurring only once. The CDR3 loop spans 17 amino acids. Germline assignment: CDR1 MNHEY and CDR2 SVGEGT. V was cut by 6 bases and J by 2 bases, with 17 bases left in between. Material: naive T cells sorted from blood. This TCR derives from a man aged 50 to 59 in good health. V and J are TRBV6-2 or TRBV6-3 and TRBJ2-6; D is unclear. The CDR3 nucleotides are TGTGCCAGCAGCCCCTGGGGTCAGCCAGCTGGGGCCAACGTCCTGACTTTC. The encoded protein is CASSPWGQPAGANVLTF.